The sequence of this T cell receptor beta chain was determined in a study of spatial heterogeneity in lung cancer. Turning to the study itself: Detection consistently yielded more beta chains than alpha chains. Correlation of TCR transcript counts in tumor regions with a T cell module score from matched bulk RNA-seq was strong. Combinations of a unique TCR and a UMI were tallied in raw reads, and on average each appeared more than ten times. Points from the study as a whole: One measure, the expanded intratumoral alpha and beta TCR count, tracked tumor mutation counts.

This clonotype was counted between two and nine times. As yet, its antigen is unknown. TCRdb itself ran the 5' RACE reads through MiXCR, one entry per CDR3 protein. The sample includes some 97,000 distinct CDR3 sequences, nearly 4.5% of them seen just once. Time point here: sample taken at primary tumor resection. Extraction of whole RNA from tumor, nontumor lung or frozen PBMC preceded unsorted sequencing. The specimen was lung tumor tissue, collected at surgery. The receptor comes from a male donor with early-stage non-small cell lung cancer.

CDR3 region: CASSLLRDDPKNIQYF. CDR3 sequence (DNA): TGTGCCAGCAGCTTGCTCAGGGATGACCCCAAAAACATTCAGTACTTC. The J gene is TRBJ2-4, the V gene TRBV5-6; D may be TRBD1 (5 bases). V dropped 1 base and J dropped 2 bases, with 13 bases sitting between them. The CDR3 consists of 16 residues. CDR1 is SGHDT, CDR2 YYEEEE, per germline.